This TCR beta chain originates from a study of blood T cells in healthy people across ages. General study findings and limits: It was held that the diversity estimates obtained from one million T cells were underestimates. Strongly correlated with naive T cell percentage was TCR beta diversity.

The CDR3 is 13 residues long. Alongside a J-beta primer mix, a sample-barcoded 5' primer served in a second PCR lasting about 7 to 12 cycles. CDR3-containing paired-end reads numbered at least 2.5 million in each sample. TCRdb re-called the 5' RACE reads with MiXCR, one entry per CDR3 protein. The sample records around 520,000 distinct CDR3 sequences, about 26% being singletons. A word on this clonotype: The antigen is undetermined. An end of the junction differs from the germline gene, which may be a read error.

These data also featured in a second study, about T cells of mothers and their children.

The clonotype was recovered from a boy aged 2-9 years in good health. The V and J genes are TRBV12-3 or TRBV12-4 and TRBJ1-5; tentative D call: TRBD1 (6 bases). Input material: blood. CDR3 DNA: TGTGTCAGCAGTTTAGCAGGGGTGCAGCCCCAGCATTTT. This encodes CVSSLAGVQPQHF.